The 32 T cell receptor beta chains given below trace back to one sample, sequenced in a study of read filtering for tumor transcriptome and immune sequencing. From 400 to 450 ng of RNA, a library with molecular barcoded alpha/delta and beta/gamma adaptors was made. TCRdb re-called the reads with MiXCR, one entry per CDR3 protein. The sample contains some 41,000 distinct CDR3 sequences, 12% to 15% of which appear only once. Sample: a population of CD138-negative cells sorted from bone marrow. The receptors were gathered from a donor over 35 with multiple myeloma.

This clonotype occurred many times. J is TRBJ2-7 and V is TRBV4-3; tentative D call: TRBD1 (7 bases). In germline, CDR1 is LGHNA, CDR2 YSLEER. The V end lost 4 bases, the J end lost 6 bases, and 16 bases lay between the germline ends. The CDR3 contains 14 residues. CDR3 in amino acids: CASSRGGGAGEQYF. DNA of the CDR3: TGCGCCAGCAGCCGAGGAGGGGGCGCGGGCGAGCAGTACTTC.

A word on this clonotype: A much larger clone differs from this one at a single base, so this may be a read error. This chain links TRBV20-1 with TRBJ1-1, with D unclear. Germline V CDR1 and CDR2: DFQATT, SNEGSKA (reference sequence). The CDR3 consists of 14 residues. Trimming took off 3 bases at V and 6 bases at J, with 17 bases between the two ends. This CDR3 reads CSASDYGRRAEAFF. The CDR3 nucleotides are TGCAGTGCTAGTGACTACGGTAGGAGGGCTGAAGCTTTCTTT.

This clonotype was recorded many times. This chain links TRBV7-2 with TRBJ2-5; D gene ambiguous. CDR1 is SGHTA and CDR2 is FQGNSA in the germline V gene. V lost 2 bases to trimming and J lost 3 bases, with 7 bases between them. The CDR3 covers 13 residues. CDR3 sequence: CASSLSTKETQYF. CDR3 coding DNA: TGTGCCAGCAGCTTATCCACAAAAGAGACCCAGTACTTC.

This clonotype has a count of ten or more. The CDR3: CASTQKTGQGEQYF. CDR3 nucleotide sequence: TGTGCCAGCACGCAAAAGACAGGGCAAGGCGAGCAGTACTTC. The V gene is TRBV11-2, the J gene TRBJ2-7, with TRBD1 matching 7 bases. This CDR3 region has 14 residues. Germline V lookup: CDR1 SGHAT, CDR2 FQNNGV. The J segment lost 6 bases and the V segment lost 7 bases, leaving 12 bases of the junction unmatched.

Points on this clonotype: A clone one base away is much larger, so this may be a read error. The rearrangement links TRBV4-3 to TRBJ2-3; 7 bases are shared with TRBD2. The CDR3 sequence is 16 residues long. The V gene end was trimmed by 8 bases and the J gene end by 3 bases; junction bases not matched to a gene: 14. Germline CDR1 and CDR2: LGHNA and YSLEER. The CDR3 bases are TGCGCCAGCTCTTCGGGCAGGTGCGGGAGAACAGATACGCAGTATTTT. Amino acids: CASSSGRCGRTDTQYF.

At least ten counts were recorded for this clonotype. The V call is TRBV28, the J call TRBJ2-1, with TRBD2 matching over 16 bases. The V gene's germline CDR1 is MDHEN and CDR2 SYDVKM. The V gene end was trimmed by 6 bases and the J gene end by 8 bases; junction bases not matched to a gene: 13. The CDR3 has 18 residues. The CDR3 bases are TGTGCCAGCAGGATTACGGGACTAGCGGGAGGGCCGTCCCATGAGCAGTTCTTC. This sequence encodes CASRITGLAGGPSHEQFF.

This clonotype was found many times. The chain recombines TRBV29-1 with TRBJ2-1; 10 bases fit TRBD2. After removal of 6 bases from V and 6 bases from J, the junction contained 5 bases not matched to a gene. This CDR3 comprises 13 residues. Germline V gives CDR1 SQVTM, CDR2 ANQGSEA. The CDR3 coding sequence is TGCAGCGTCAAGCGGGAGGGCCTCAATGAGCAGTTCTTC. This sequence encodes CSVKREGLNEQFF.

Notes on this clonotype: Here the CDR3 omits its conserved ending phenylalanine or tryptophan, so a read error is the likely source. The DNA is omitted, as the CDR3 cannot be located on it reliably, and the CDR3 follows TCRdb's listing. V and J are TRBV28 and TRBJ2-1; the table's D call, TRBD1, has no DNA check behind it. CDR1 and CDR2 from the germline V gene are MDHEN and SYDVKM. The CDR3 spans 14 residues, counting both ends. This CDR3 is CASSWDREYNEQLC.

In its sample, this clonotype was seen many times. The chain has TRBV5-8 and TRBJ2-3, with D uncertain. The CDR3 spans 12 residues. Per germline, CDR1 SGHTS and CDR2 YDEGEE. Trimming removed 4 bases at V and 4 bases at J, with 7 bases between. CDR3 protein: CASSRLADTQYF. The CDR3 coding sequence is TGTGCCAGCAGCAGGCTTGCAGATACGCAGTATTTT.

Turning to this clonotype: A much larger clone differs by one base, so this may be a read error. The V call is TRBV24-1, the J call TRBJ2-3, with 7 bases identical to TRBD2. CDR1 and CDR2 from the germline V gene are KGHDR and SFDVKD. The V segment lost 3 bases and the J segment 10 bases; nucleotides outside the gene matches: 15. This CDR3 has 16 amino acids. The CDR3 coding sequence is TGTGCCACCAGTGATAATTCGGGAGGACCATGGGGAGCGCAGTATTTT. Translating it yields CATSDNSGGPWGAQYF.

This clonotype was counted ten times or more. The V call is TRBV29-1, the J call TRBJ2-2, with D perhaps matching TRBD1 or TRBD2 (7 bases each). Germline V CDR1 and CDR2: SQVTM, ANQGSEA. The CDR3 has 13 amino acids. CDR3 DNA sequence: TGCAGTGTTCAGGGGGGGCGCACCGGGGAGCTGTTTTTT. Its translation: CSVQGGRTGELFF.

This clonotype occurred many times. This chain connects TRBV7-9 to TRBJ1-2, with 7 bases matching TRBD1. J gave up 1 base and V 2 bases, and 10 bases lay outside the gene matches. The germline gives CDR1 SEHNR, CDR2 FQNEAQ (reference sequence). The CDR3 sequence is 17 residues long. The CDR3 loop is CASSLRQGESGNYGYTF. CDR3 sequence (DNA): TGTGCCAGCAGCTTAAGACAGGGAGAAAGTGGTAACTATGGCTACACCTTC. The full variable domain, in which reference TRBV7-9 and TRBJ1-2 provide the parts outside the CDR3, is DTGVSQNPRHKITKRGQNVTFRCDPISEHNRLYWYRQTLGQGPEFLTYFQNEAQLEKSRLLSDRFSAERPKGSFSTLEIQRTEQGDSAMYLCASSLRQGESGNYGYTFGSGTRLTVV.

This clonotype was detected ten times or more. V and J are TRBV2 and TRBJ2-1; D remains ambiguous. The CDR3 runs to 13 residues. The V gene's germline CDR1 is SNHLY and CDR2 FYNNEI. The ends were cut back, 8 bases at V and 4 bases at J, with 12 bases in the middle. The CDR3 nucleotides are TGTGCCAGCGACCTCAGCACTTACAATGAGCAGTTCTTC. It encodes CASDLSTYNEQFF.

This clonotype was counted many times. This sequence joins TRBV10-2 and TRBJ2-2; 8 bases fit TRBD1. CDR1 is WSHSY, CDR2 SAAADI, per germline. Trimming at V came to 4 bases and at J to 4 bases, leaving 8 bases not matched to a gene. This CDR3 is 16 amino acids long. The CDR3 protein is CASSGPRTGGTGELFF. For the CDR3, the DNA is TGCGCCAGCAGTGGCCCTCGAACAGGGGGCACCGGGGAGCTGTTTTTT.

A remark on this clonotype: Possible read error: a much larger clone is one base away. The chain employs TRBV12-3 or TRBV12-4 and TRBJ1-1; D unclear. The CDR3 has 12 amino acids. The CDR3 DNA sequence: TGTGCCAGCAGTTTTTCGAACACTGAAGCTTCCTTT. Protein product: CASSFSNTEASF.

This clonotype showed up many times. The gene calls are TRBV7-3 and TRBJ2-1, with 9 bases matching TRBD2. CDR3 length: 17 residues. The V gene end was trimmed by 0 bases and the J gene end by 1 base; junction bases not matched to a gene: 4. Germline values: CDR1 SGHTA, CDR2 FQGTGA. The CDR3 DNA follows: TGTGCCAGCAGCTTAACTGCTAGCGGGACTTCCTACAATGAGCAGTTCTTC. Translating it yields CASSLTASGTSYNEQFF.

This clonotype was recorded many times. This chain connects TRBV2 to TRBJ1-2, with 11 positions matching TRBD1. The germline gives CDR1 SNHLY, CDR2 FYNNEI. The CDR3 spans 14 residues. The V gene end was trimmed by 6 bases and the J gene end by 8 bases; junction bases not matched to a gene: 8. CDR3 loop: CASSPGTGGIGYTF. As DNA, the CDR3 is TGTGCCAGCAGCCCCGGGACAGGGGGGATCGGCTACACCTTC.

This clonotype occurred a few times. This may be a read error, as it is one base from a much larger clone. The chain links TRBV6-5 to TRBJ2-6; TRBD1 matches at 7 bases. With 7 bases clipped from V and 0 bases from J, the junction kept 12 bases outside the gene matches. The germline gives CDR1 MNHEY, CDR2 SVGAGI. The CDR3 runs to 18 residues. CDR3 sequence reads: CASKVLPGQSSGANVLTF. The CDR3 DNA is TGTGCCAGCAAAGTTCTACCGGGACAGAGCTCTGGGGCCAACGTCCTGACTTTC.

The chain combines TRBV29-1 with TRBJ2-7; 13 bases match TRBD2. V shed 0 bases, J shed 4 bases, and the junction held 3 bases outside the gene matches. The length of the CDR3 is 15 residues. Looked up from germline, CDR1 is SQVTM and CDR2 is ANQGSEA. CDR3 sequence (DNA): TGCAGCGTTGAAGATGGGGGACTAGCGGGGTACGAGCAGTACTTC. Translating gives CSVEDGGLAGYEQYF.

The table lists this clonotype with many counts. V gene TRBV30 combines with J gene TRBJ2-1; 10 nucleotides agree with TRBD1. The J segment lost 1 base and the V segment lost 3 bases, leaving 6 bases of the junction unmatched. The CDR3 totals 16 residues. Germline values: CDR1 GTSNPN, CDR2 SVGIG (reference sequence). CDR3 DNA: TGTGCCTGGAGAGCCGGGACAGGGGATTCCTACAATGAGCAGTTCTTC. It specifies CAWRAGTGDSYNEQFF.

This clonotype showed up many times. The chain is built from TRBV5-1 and TRBJ2-1; D gene uncertain. The CDR3 has 14 amino acids. Germline CDR1 reads SGHRS; CDR2 reads YFSETQ. Trimming pared 0 bases from V and 5 bases from J, leaving 9 bases between. CDR3 in amino acids: CASSLEVPDNEQFF. The CDR3 nucleotides read TGCGCCAGCAGCTTGGAGGTCCCCGACAATGAGCAGTTCTTC.

This clonotype has a handful of counts. This may be a read error, as it is one base from a much larger clone. The V call is TRBV29-1, the J call TRBJ2-1; tentatively, D is TRBD1 (6 bases). Germline loops: CDR1 SQVTM, CDR2 ANQGSEA. Trimming took 7 bases from V and 3 from J, leaving 16 bases between them. The CDR3 extends over 14 amino acids. CDR3: CSALGAAGYNEQFF. The CDR3 region has the DNA TGCAGCGCCCTGGGGGCGGCCGGCTACAATGAGCAGTTCTTC.

This clonotype showed up many times. The V call is TRBV27, the J call TRBJ2-3; D might be TRBD1 (6 bases). This CDR3 region has 12 residues. CDR1 is MNHEY and CDR2 is SMNVEV in the germline V gene (reference sequence). Trimming left V 5 bases short and J 6 bases short, with 9 bases between. CDR3 residues: CASSRQGDTQYF. CDR3 coding DNA: TGTGCCAGCAGTCGGCAGGGGGATACGCAGTATTTT.

The chain carries TRBV10-2 and TRBJ2-1, with D perhaps TRBD1 or TRBD2 (5 bases each). Trimming left V 6 bases short and J 5 bases short, with 17 bases between. The germline CDR1 and CDR2 sequences are WSHSY and SAAADI. This CDR3 spans 15 amino acids. The CDR3 DNA follows: TGCGCCAGCAGGACAGACTACCCCAGGAACAATGAGCAGTTCTTC. Translated: CASRTDYPRNNEQFF.

At least ten counts were recorded for this clonotype. The V gene is TRBV19, the J gene TRBJ2-1; a possible D gene is TRBD2 (6 bases). V was pared by 9 bases and J by 2 bases, with 14 bases between. This CDR3 is 14 amino acids long. In germline, CDR1 is LNHDA, CDR2 SQIVND (reference sequence). CDR3 amino acids: CASKGAGTYNEQFF. The CDR3 DNA reads TGTGCCAGCAAAGGTGCGGGAACCTACAATGAGCAGTTCTTC.

As for this clonotype: With a much larger clone just one base away, this may be a read error. The gene calls are TRBV5-1 and TRBJ2-1; D remains ambiguous. CDR3 length: 15 residues. Trimming took 0 bases from V and 4 from J, leaving 11 bases between them. Per the germline V gene, CDR1 is SGHRS and CDR2 is YFSETQ. The CDR3 is CASSLVEAPYNEQFF. For the CDR3, the DNA is TGCGCCAGCAGCTTGGTAGAAGCGCCATACAATGAGCAGTTCTTC.

This clonotype was seen at least ten times. This chain links TRBV6-2 or TRBV6-3 with TRBJ2-7; D is undetermined. Trimming cost V 7 bases and J 3 bases, with 16 bases left between them. CDR1 and CDR2 (germline): MNHEY, SVGEGT. The CDR3 extends over 14 amino acids. The CDR3 bases are TGTGCCAGCAAGGATAAGCGAGAGATCTACGAGCAGTACTTC. Translated: CASKDKREIYEQYF.

The chain uses TRBV28 and TRBJ2-3; the match to TRBD2 covers 12 bases. The CDR3 runs to 16 residues. The trim removed 9 bases at V and 7 bases at J, leaving 14 bases unmatched. Per the germline V gene, CDR1 is MDHEN and CDR2 is SYDVKM. CDR3 amino acids: CASPPGLAGLRNTQYF. CDR3 sequence (DNA): TGTGCCAGTCCCCCCGGACTAGCGGGACTCCGAAATACGCAGTATTTT.

On this clonotype: This may be a read error: a much more frequent sequence differs by one nucleotide. The chain is built from TRBV29-1 and TRBJ2-5; tentative D call: TRBD1 (6 bases). The germline gives CDR1 SQVTM, CDR2 ANQGSEA. V shed 7 bases and J shed 1 base, with 13 bases lying between them. CDR3 length: 13 residues. The CDR3 is CSALGAFQETQYF. The DNA for the CDR3 is TGCAGCGCACTGGGGGCATTCCAAGAGACCCAGTACTTC.

This clonotype was recorded many times. The rearrangement uses TRBV29-1 and TRBJ1-1; D is ambiguous. CDR1 SQVTM and CDR2 ANQGSEA come from the germline V gene. The CDR3 has 11 amino acids. Trimming shortened V by 3 bases and J by 5 bases, and 7 bases separated the two germline ends. In DNA form, the CDR3 reads TGCAGCGTTGATCGGGTTACTGAAGCTTTCTTT. This translates into CSVDRVTEAFF.

The genes are TRBV4-1 and TRBJ2-1, with TRBD2 identical over 8 bases. CDR1 is MGHRA, CDR2 YSYEKL, per germline. The CDR3 sequence is 17 residues long. The J segment lost 0 bases and the V segment lost 0 bases, leaving 4 bases of the junction unmatched. CDR3 DNA: TGCGCCAGCAGCCAAGATACTAGCGGTAACTCCTACAATGAGCAGTTCTTC. Translating it yields CASSQDTSGNSYNEQFF.

Notes on this clonotype: A clone one base away is much larger, so this may be a read error. The chain recombines TRBV29-1 with TRBJ1-5; D not resolved. Germline V CDR1 and CDR2: SQVTM, ANQGSEA. CDR3 size: 12 residues. Trimming removed 6 bases at V and 4 bases at J, with 10 bases between. CDR3 in amino acids: CSVVDVNQPQHF. CDR3 DNA: TGCAGCGTCGTGGACGTGAATCAGCCCCAGCATTTT.